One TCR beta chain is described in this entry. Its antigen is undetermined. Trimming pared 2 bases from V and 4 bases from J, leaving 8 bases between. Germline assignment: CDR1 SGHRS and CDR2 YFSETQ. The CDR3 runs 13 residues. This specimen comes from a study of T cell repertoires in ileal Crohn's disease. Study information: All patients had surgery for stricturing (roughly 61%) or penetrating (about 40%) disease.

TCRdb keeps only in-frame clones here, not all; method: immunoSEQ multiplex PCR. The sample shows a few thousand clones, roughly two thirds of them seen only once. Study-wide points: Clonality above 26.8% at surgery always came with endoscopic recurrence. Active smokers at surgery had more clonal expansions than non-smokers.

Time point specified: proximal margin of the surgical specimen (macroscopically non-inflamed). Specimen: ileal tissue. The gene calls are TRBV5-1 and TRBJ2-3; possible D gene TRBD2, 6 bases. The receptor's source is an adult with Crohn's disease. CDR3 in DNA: TGCGCCAGCAGCTTCGGAGGGGCAGATACGCAGTATTTT. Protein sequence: CASSFGGADTQYF.